The entry below describes one TCR beta chain. This clone was detected a few times. This clone's antigen is unknown. Per-nucleotide qualities are absent, and no much larger clonotype sits a single base away. Including cysteine and phenylalanine, the CDR3 has 16 amino acids. Of all the DNA, just the CDR3 is kept, 48 bases in frame from base 1. Trimming takes 3 bases off V and 8 bases off J; junction bases not matched to a gene: 10. Per the germline V gene, SQVTM is the CDR1 and ANQGSEA is the CDR2. This specimen comes from a study of CD8+ T cells in alopecia areata (dated by TCRdb to 2016 to 2019). Regarding the research as a whole: To study T cell clonal expansion in alopecia areata, the researchers applied high-throughput TCRbeta sequencing to both the C3H/HeJ mouse model and human patients. RNA was extracted with the PAXgene miRNA kit for fixed scalp, the miRNeasy kit for PBMCs, and the RNeasy kit for mouse skin. TCRbeta CDR3 regions were amplified by immunoSEQ multiplex PCR using 35 Vbeta forward and 13 Jbeta reverse primers. Scalp clonality was compared among normal scalp (n=4), patchy alopecia areata scalp (n=8), and alopecia totalis/universalis scalp (n=8). Human TCRbeta sequencing covered scalp tissue and sorted CD4+ and CD8+ peripheral blood T cells from patchy and totalis/universalis alopecia areata patients and healthy controls. The research as a whole found: Higher clonality and more expanded CD8+ clones were observed in lesional scalp than in normal scalp, particularly in alopecia totalis/universalis, a finding suggestive of antigenic drive. TCR sequences shared between patients were less clear than in mice, possibly partly because of HLA diversity in the patient population. Unlike mouse skin, where gammadelta T cells dominate, normal human skin contains resident alphabeta T cells that get sequenced too, which complicates analysis of the scalp TCR repertoire.

Libraries were made using the immunoSEQ multiplex PCR assay. RNA was extracted from all samples and reverse transcribed into cDNA, which served as template for TCR sequencing. SuperScript III was used to make first-strand cDNA, primed with a 2:1 mix of oligo-dT and random hexamers. A synthetic immune receptor repertoire was used to assess amplification bias, and residual bias was removed computationally. Turning to the authors' computational methods: Raw reads were preprocessed to remove errors, and CDR3 was defined by IMGT conventions from the conserved cysteine to phenylalanine. Clonality was computed by normalizing Shannon entropy by log2 of the number of productive unique TCRs and subtracting the result from 1. Whether each scalp clone was CD4 or CD8 was inferred by checking scalp TCRbeta sequences against the CD4 and CD8 repertoires from sorted blood. This is the immuneACCESS table as TCRdb keeps it, with only in-frame sequences that have V and J called. A part of the clones is gone; compared with another copy, unresolved V genes explain less than half, and the rest is unexplained. V and J calls and clone size follow that table, whereas D and trimming were derived from the DNA. Counted in this sample were 100,000 to 150,000 clones; 47% of them appeared once. The ten largest clones capture 10% of the sample.

From alopecia areata patients, peripheral blood was collected along with lesional scalp punch biopsies. PBMCs were isolated by density centrifugation and stained for CD3, CD4 and CD8, and CD4+ and CD8+ T cells were sorted on a FACSAria. Alopecia areata patients who were not treated were recruited through a multicenter biomarker study. In four to six patients from the biomarker study, blood CD8+ T cells were sorted further into NKG2D-low and NKG2D-high fractions. Input material: NKG2D-low CD8+ T cells sorted from blood. The cell subset or site tag for this specimen amounts to: sorted CD8+ NKG2D-low blood T cells. This sequence uses TRBV29-1 and TRBJ2-1, and 13 bases in between align with TRBD2. The receptor was derived from a human donor with alopecia areata. The DNA sequence follows: TGCAGCGTTGATGGGTTCGTAACTAGCGGGAGGGATGAGCAGTTCTTC. This sequence encodes CSVDGFVTSGRDEQFF.